This TCR beta chain is from a study of patients and donors after allogeneic stem cell transplantation. Via MiXCR, TCRdb re-called the RT-PCR reads, giving one row per CDR3 protein. The sample shows 900,000 to 1,000,000 distinct CDR3 sequences, about a sixth of them seen only once. This clonotype was seen a handful of times. Germline CDR1 reads KGHSH; CDR2 reads LQKENI. V lost 3 bases and J lost 8, with 13 bases in between. This CDR3 has 14 amino acids. The sequenced material came from blood, either unsorted or a sorted T cell fraction (not recorded which). This receptor was obtained from a human donor who was either an allogeneic HSCT recipient or a stem cell or donor lymphocyte infusion donor (not recorded which). It is not recorded whose cells these are; they may come from a transplant donor. J is TRBJ1-4 and V is TRBV18; D unresolved. CDR3 nucleotide sequence: TGTGCCAGCTCACCTGGTTGGGTAGAAGAAAAACTGTTTTTT. Translated: CASSPGWVEEKLFF.